This passage covers 12 T cell receptor beta chains from one sample sequenced in a study of CXCR3-negative and CXCR3-positive naive CD8 T cells. Study outcomes and limitations: Relative to CXCR3-negative naive cells, CXCR3-positive naive cells had more hydrophobic TRB CDR3s.

Their recognized antigens are unknown. Libraries of TRB cDNA were made by 5' RACE and carried UMIs. For each CDR3 protein, TCRdb gives one entry from its re-call of the 5' RACE reads, without DNA. Its table records some 150,000 distinct CDR3 sequences. The specimen sequenced was naive CXCR3+ CD8+ T cells from blood. Noted subset: CD45RO-CCR7+CD27+CD95- naive CD8+ T cells expressing CXCR3 (TNR3+). All receptors derive from a human donor in good health. Some clones in this sample may be carry-over from other donors' samples.

The rearrangement joins TRBV10-3 to TRBJ2-5; the D gene TCRdb calls, TRBD2, cannot be checked with no DNA. The length of the CDR3 is 18 residues. Germline V gene sequence: CDR1 ENHRY, CDR2 SYGVKD. The CDR3 sequence is CAISESKSGLEGLETQYF.

The chain employs TRBV6-4 and TRBJ2-3; TCRdb selects TRBD2, and the lack of DNA leaves this call unchecked. CDR3 length: 16 amino acids. CDR1 MRHNA and CDR2 SNTAGT come from the germline V gene. The CDR3 sequence: CASSDSSAGGVDTQYF.

CDR3 protein: CASSQVWADSSGANVLTF. V usage is TRBV4-2 and J usage is TRBJ2-6. CDR1 and CDR2 (germline): LGHNA, YNFKEQ. This CDR3 has 18 residues.

The chain is built from TRBV28 and TRBJ2-7; TCRdb selects TRBD1, and the lack of DNA leaves this call unchecked. The CDR3 contains 15 residues. CDR1 is MDHEN and CDR2 is SYDVKM in the germline V gene. The CDR3 is CASSLRGMVFYEQYF.

The chain uses TRBV29-1 and TRBJ1-1; TCRdb outputs TRBD1, but without DNA this stays unchecked. The germline CDR1 and CDR2 sequences are SQVTM and ANQGSEA. The CDR3 is 11 amino acids. CDR3 protein: CSGQGGSEAFF. The variable domain in full, with the rest retrieved from reference TRBV29-1 and TRBJ1-1, is SAVISQKPSRDICQRGTSLTIQCQVDSQVTMMFWYRQQPGQSLTLIATANQGSEATYESGFVIDKFPISRPNLTFSTLTVSNMSPEDSSIYLCSGQGGSEAFFGQGTRLTVV.

This chain joins TRBV7-8 and TRBJ1-1; no DNA is available, so the TRBD1 call from TCRdb remains unchecked. Germline V gene sequence: CDR1 SGHVS, CDR2 FQNEAQ. The CDR3 spans 13 residues. CDR3 loop: CASSSGQGDRPFF.

This sequence joins TRBV5-1 and TRBJ2-7; lacking DNA, the TRBD1 call made by TCRdb goes unchecked. Germline CDR1 SGHRS, CDR2 YFSETQ. The CDR3 extends over 14 amino acids. CDR3 in amino acids: CASSLEGASYEQYF.

CDR3: CASSWGDWGTEAFF. The chain joins TRBV12-3 or TRBV12-4 to TRBJ1-1; TCRdb indicates TRBD1, and absent DNA this call remains unverified. This CDR3 spans 14 amino acids.

This sequence joins TRBV29-1 and TRBJ2-7. The CDR3 loop spans 13 amino acids. Germline V gene data show CDR1 as SQVTM and CDR2 as ANQGSEA. CDR3: CSVAHRTPYEQYF.

The V and J genes are TRBV29-1 and TRBJ2-3; the D gene TCRdb calls, TRBD1, cannot be checked with no DNA. Germline V gene sequence: CDR1 SQVTM, CDR2 ANQGSEA. The CDR3 loop spans 13 amino acids. CDR3 amino acids: CSVTGWATDTQYF.

The chain links TRBV3-2 to TRBJ2-5. TRBV3-2 is a listed pseudogene. This CDR3 is built from 12 residues. The CDR3 sequence is CASSQLQETQYF.

The rearrangement uses TRBV5-5 and TRBJ1-2. The CDR3 spans 14 residues. Germline V gene lookup returns CDR1 SGHKS and CDR2 YYEKEE (reference sequence). This chain's CDR3 is CASSLDSLFYGYTF.